Listed here is a single TCR beta chain. Per the germline V gene, CDR1 is LNHDA and CDR2 is SQIVND (reference sequence). The CDR3 runs 19 residues. V trimming: 3 bases; J trimming: 4 bases; junction bases outside the gene matches: 17. This sample stems from a study of blood T cell repertoires in COVID-19. Study-wide context: Material from acute and convalescent COVID-19 was sourced from the United States, Italy and Spain. From T cells, B-cell-depleted T cells, or PBMCs came the material, which was cDNA or gDNA.

Individuals aged about 18 to 90 years were recruited from around 22 US areas. Assignments of participants to cohorts depended upon their own reported clinical history. Here immunoSEQ multiplex PCR was the method, and the copy in TCRdb shows in-frame clones only, minus some. The sample holds around 390,000 clones, approximately 90% seen once. Sequenced sample: PBMCs or T cells enriched from blood (not recorded which). The receptor comes from a woman in her forties or fifties who had recovered from COVID-19. The V and J genes are TRBV19 and TRBJ1-2; 10 nucleotides agree with TRBD1. The CDR3 DNA reads as TGTGCCAGTAGTATCTTCTCCGGGACAGGGGCCCCCAGGCCCTATGGCTACACCTTC. Amino acid sequence: CASSIFSGTGAPRPYGYTF.